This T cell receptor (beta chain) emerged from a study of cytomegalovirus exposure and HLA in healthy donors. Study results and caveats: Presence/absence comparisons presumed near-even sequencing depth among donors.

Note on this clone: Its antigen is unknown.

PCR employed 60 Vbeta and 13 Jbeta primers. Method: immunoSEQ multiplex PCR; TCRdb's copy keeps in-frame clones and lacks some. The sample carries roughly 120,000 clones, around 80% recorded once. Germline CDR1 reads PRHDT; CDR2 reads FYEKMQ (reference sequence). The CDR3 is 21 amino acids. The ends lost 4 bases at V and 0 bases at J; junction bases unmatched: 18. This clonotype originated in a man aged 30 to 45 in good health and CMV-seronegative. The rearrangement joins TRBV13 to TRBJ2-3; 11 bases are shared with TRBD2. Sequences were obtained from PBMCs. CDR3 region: CASSSVSGRALRETSTDTQYF. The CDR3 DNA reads TGTGCCAGCAGCTCGGTTAGCGGGAGGGCCTTGAGGGAGACTAGCACAGATACGCAGTATTTT.